This is a list of T cell receptor beta chains from one sample in a study of PD-L1 blockade in urothelial cancer. Sequencing was performed with immunoSEQ multiplex PCR; in TCRdb, only in-frame clones are kept and a portion is missing. The sample contains 50,000 or so clones, more than 75% of which appear only once. The sample here was PBMCs, taken around atezolizumab (anti-PD-L1) treatment. Receptors were obtained from a man in his 60s with urothelial cancer. Each CDR3 is given with its conserved first and last residue. The order of the fields is J gene, clone size, V gene, D gene, CDR3 protein, CDR3 DNA. The D gene is left open where the match is weak. Only part of the rows carry a size: once, few, many, or a class if the clone is expanded.

TRBJ2-5	NA	TRBV7-9	TRBD1	CASSIDPGQTRETQYF	TGTGCCAGCAGCATCGACCCGGGACAGACGCGGGAGACCCAGTACTTC
TRBJ2-5	NA	TRBV28	NA	CASRSHLSVAQYF	TGTGCCAGCAGGTCCCACCTGAGCGTTGCCCAGTACTTC
TRBJ2-5	NA	TRBV6-5	NA	CASSYGQLGETQYF	TGTGCCAGCAGTTACGGACAGCTTGGGGAGACCCAGTACTTC
TRBJ2-7	NA	TRBV2	NA	CASRLEGGLYEQYF	TGTGCCAGCAGATTGGAGGGAGGACTCTACGAGCAGTACTTC
TRBJ1-1	NA	TRBV10-3	TRBD1	CAIRIRDRGTEAFF	TGTGCCATCAGGATCCGGGACAGGGGCACTGAAGCTTTCTTT
TRBJ1-6	NA	TRBV11-3	NA	CASSSRTPYNSPLHF	TGTGCCAGCAGCTCTCGGACACCTTATAATTCACCCCTCCACTTT
TRBJ2-3	NA	TRBV7-8	NA	CASSLFGYTDTQYF	TGTGCCAGCAGCTTATTCGGGTATACAGATACGCAGTATTTT
TRBJ1-5	NA	TRBV19	NA	CASSMEGTRVQPQHF	TGTGCCAGTAGTATGGAGGGGACCAGGGTTCAGCCCCAGCATTTT
TRBJ2-1	NA	TRBV10-1	TRBD2	CASSELAGATYNEQFF	TGCGCCAGCAGCGAACTAGCGGGAGCGACCTACAATGAGCAGTTCTTC
TRBJ1-2	NA	TRBV19	NA	CASSKVLQRGGYTF	TGTGCCAGTAGTAAGGTCCTCCAGCGGGGTGGCTACACCTTC
TRBJ2-1	NA	TRBV7-2	TRBD2	CASSLWTSGAYNEQFF	TGTGCCAGCAGCTTATGGACTAGCGGGGCCTACAATGAGCAGTTCTTC
TRBJ1-1	NA	TRBV18	TRBD1	CASSPLDRASTEAFF	TGTGCCAGCTCACCCCTCGACAGGGCCAGCACTGAAGCTTTCTTT
TRBJ1-4	NA	TRBV9	NA	CASSIGVGGSGEKLFF	TGTGCCAGCAGCATAGGGGTGGGTGGCAGCGGTGAAAAACTGTTTTTT
TRBJ2-3	NA	TRBV28	TRBD2	CASSLISTSGKWADTQYF	TGTGCCAGCAGTTTAATATCGACTAGCGGGAAGTGGGCGGATACGCAGTATTTT
TRBJ1-5	NA	TRBV19	NA	CASSIRGSQPQHF	TGTGCCAGTAGTATACGAGGGAGCCAGCCCCAGCATTTT
TRBJ2-1	once	TRBV5-6	NA	CASSLTGGRIEQFF	TGTGCCAGCAGCTTGACTGGTGGGCGTATTGAGCAGTTCTTC
TRBJ2-1	NA	TRBV6-5	TRBD2	CASSYLGGMEEQFF	TGTGCCAGCAGTTACCTGGGGGGGATGGAGGAGCAGTTCTTC
TRBJ2-5	NA	TRBV7-9	NA	CASSSDVDRSEETQYF	TGTGCCAGCAGCTCGGACGTTGACAGGTCGGAAGAGACCCAGTACTTC
TRBJ1-2	NA	TRBV6-5	NA	CASSYSGADGYTF	TGTGCCAGCAGTTACTCAGGGGCGGATGGCTACACCTTC
TRBJ1-1	NA	TRBV6-5	NA	CASSYLSLAGETEAFF	TGTGCCAGCAGTTACCTTTCGCTAGCGGGCGAGACTGAAGCTTTCTTT
TRBJ2-7	NA	TRBV27	NA	CASSLGQSYEQYF	TGTGCCAGCAGTTTAGGGCAGTCCTACGAGCAGTACTTC
TRBJ1-2	NA	TRBV28	NA	CASSLEPGYGYTF	TGTGCCAGCAGTTTGGAACCGGGCTATGGCTACACCTTC
TRBJ2-2	NA	TRBV28	NA	CASSSSPRELFF	TGTGCCAGCAGTTCGTCCCCTAGGGAGCTGTTTTTT
TRBJ2-5	NA	TRBV5-1	NA	CASNTGEVLRQETQYF	TGCGCCAGCAATACAGGGGAGGTCCTACGTCAAGAGACCCAGTACTTC
TRBJ2-5	few	TRBV6-5	TRBD2	CASSYPGGGETQYF	TGTGCCAGCAGTTACCCCGGCGGGGGGGAGACCCAGTACTTC
TRBJ1-4	NA	TRBV14	NA	CASSQQGGIEKLFF	TGTGCCAGCAGCCAACAGGGAGGGATTGAAAAACTGTTTTTT
TRBJ1-2	NA	TRBV18	NA	CASSLHRDAERGYTF	TGTGCCAGCTCCCTACACAGGGATGCGGAAAGGGGCTACACCTTC
TRBJ2-2	NA	TRBV27	NA	CASSRRVGELFF	TGTGCCAGCAGCCGGAGGGTCGGGGAGCTGTTTTTT
TRBJ2-6	NA	TRBV4-3	TRBD1	CASSQEGGTGGTGANVLTF	TGCGCCAGCAGCCAAGAAGGGGGGACAGGGGGCACTGGGGCCAACGTCCTGACTTTC
TRBJ2-7	NA	TRBV5-6	NA	CASSSTTVSYEQYF	TGTGCCAGCAGCTCCACGACAGTCTCCTACGAGCAGTACTTC
TRBJ2-7	once	TRBV2	TRBD1	CASSDGTGRGYEQYF	TGTGCCAGCAGTGATGGGACAGGGAGAGGTTACGAGCAGTACTTC
TRBJ1-2	NA	TRBV30	TRBD1	CAWNGDRDKSYTF	TGTGCCTGGAATGGGGACAGGGATAAGTCGTACACCTTC
TRBJ2-3	once	TRBV4-3	NA	CASSQGTASTDTQYF	TGCGCCAGCAGCCAAGGGACAGCTAGCACAGATACGCAGTATTTT
TRBJ2-7	NA	TRBV9	NA	CASSPTDYEQYF	TGTGCCAGCAGCCCGACAGACTACGAGCAGTACTTC
TRBJ2-1	NA	TRBV28	TRBD1	CASSSWTGKGLKYNEQFF	TGTGCCAGCAGTTCATGGACAGGAAAAGGCCTCAAGTACAATGAGCAGTTCTTC
TRBJ2-1	NA	TRBV7-8	TRBD2	CASSLGLPSGRNEQFF	TGTGCCAGCAGCTTAGGGTTGCCTAGCGGGAGAAATGAGCAGTTCTTC
TRBJ2-5	NA	TRBV4-3	NA	CASKSIGAVGETQYF	TGCGCCAGCAAGTCCATAGGGGCGGTAGGGGAGACCCAGTACTTC
TRBJ2-7	NA	TRBV19	NA	CASSIRGQIYEQYF	TGTGCCAGTAGTATCCGAGGGCAGATCTACGAGCAGTACTTC
TRBJ2-5	once	TRBV5-4	TRBD2	CASSFGPSGEETQYF	TGTGCCAGCAGCTTTGGGCCTAGCGGGGAAGAGACCCAGTACTTC
TRBJ1-1	few	TRBV2	TRBD1	CATQGQMNTEAFF	TGTGCCACCCAGGGACAGATGAACACTGAAGCTTTCTTT
TRBJ2-1	NA	TRBV25-1	TRBD2	CASSELAGVRGGNEQFF	TGTGCCAGCAGTGAATTAGCGGGCGTCCGTGGGGGTAATGAGCAGTTCTTC
TRBJ2-4	NA	TRBV6-1	NA	CASSESNRENIQYF	TGTGCCAGCAGTGAATCCAACAGGGAAAACATTCAGTACTTC
TRBJ1-1	once	TRBV28	NA	CASSLYGVAVNTEAFF	TGTGCCAGCAGTTTATACGGCGTAGCCGTGAACACTGAAGCTTTCTTT
TRBJ2-7	NA	TRBV13	TRBD2	CASSSRAGPITYEQYF	TGTGCCAGCAGCTCTAGAGCGGGGCCCATAACCTACGAGCAGTACTTC
TRBJ1-1	NA	TRBV11-3	TRBD1	CASSANRGQNTEAFF	TGTGCCAGCAGCGCGAACAGGGGGCAGAACACTGAAGCTTTCTTT
TRBJ1-1	NA	TRBV11-2	NA	CASSLDFLGFFEAFF	TGTGCCAGCAGCTTAGACTTCCTCGGGTTCTTTGAAGCTTTCTTT
TRBJ2-7	NA	TRBV10-2	NA	CASSESDPTGYEQYF	TGCGCCAGCAGTGAGTCGGACCCTACGGGGTACGAGCAGTACTTC
TRBJ2-5	NA	TRBV18	NA	CASSFTEIRGTQYF	TGTGCCAGCTCCTTCACAGAAATCAGGGGGACCCAGTACTTC
TRBJ2-3	NA	TRBV11-2	NA	CASSLGGSADTQYF	TGTGCCAGCAGCTTAGGGGGTAGCGCAGATACGCAGTATTTT